Listed here are 21 T cell receptor beta chains from one sample, sequenced in a study of PD-L1 blockade in urothelial cancer. Sequenced by immunoSEQ multiplex PCR; TCRdb stores in-frame clones only, minus some. Of under 30,000 clones in the sample, about four fifths were seen once. Indicated time point: peripheral blood 6 weeks after treatment start. Specimen: PBMCs, collected around atezolizumab (anti-PD-L1) treatment. These receptor sequences come from a man between 65 and 85 years old with urothelial cancer.

V and J are TRBV5-1 and TRBJ1-3; the D gene is possibly TRBD1 (6 bases). The length of the CDR3 is 13 residues. The germline V gene has CDR1 SGHRS and CDR2 YFSETQ. V was trimmed by 9 bases and J by 6 bases, leaving 16 bases between them. In DNA form, the CDR3 reads TGCGCCACCGACGGGACAATCGTAAACACCATATATTTT. It encodes CATDGTIVNTIYF. The full variable domain, with the rest looked up from reference TRBV5-1 and TRBJ1-3, is KAGVTQTPRYLIKTRGQQVTLSCSPISGHRSVSWYQQTPGQGLQFLFEYFSETQRNKGNFPGRFSGRQFSNSRSEMNVSTLELGDSALYLCATDGTIVNTIYFGEGSWLTVV.

The chain employs TRBV7-3 and TRBJ2-1; TRBD1 is a possible D gene (5 bases). This CDR3 is 14 amino acids long. CDR1 is SGHTA, CDR2 FQGTGA, per germline. V lost 5 bases and J lost 8, with 16 bases in between. The CDR3 region is CASSRGHPGDEQFF. In DNA, the CDR3 is TGTGCCAGCAGCCGCGGACATCCTGGGGATGAGCAGTTCTTC.

The V and J genes are TRBV7-7 and TRBJ2-3, with TRBD2 matching 8 bases. The germline CDR1 and CDR2 sequences are SSHAT and FNYEAQ (reference sequence). The J segment lost 3 bases and the V segment lost 3 bases, leaving 5 bases of the junction unmatched. The CDR3 sequence is 15 residues long. The CDR3 region has the DNA TGTGCCAGCAGCTTCGCGGCGGGAGGAACAGATACGCAGTATTTT. This sequence encodes CASSFAAGGTDTQYF.

This sequence joins TRBV10-3 and TRBJ2-2, with a possible D match to TRBD2 (5 bases). Trimming took off 3 bases at V and 2 bases at J, with 7 bases between the two ends. The CDR3 loop spans 14 amino acids. Germline V gene sequence: CDR1 ENHRY, CDR2 SYGVKD. The CDR3 region has the DNA TGTGCCATCAGTGAAGGGAGCAACACCGGGGAGCTGTTTTTT. Translated, it gives CAISEGSNTGELFF.

The V gene is TRBV21-1, the J gene TRBJ1-6. TRBV21-1 is a recognized pseudogene. This CDR3 has 17 amino acids. The CDR3 here is CASSKGRGRSYNSPLHF. In DNA form, the CDR3 reads TGTGCCAGCAGCAAAGGGAGGGGCCGCTCCTATAATTCACCCCTCCACTTT.

There are a few counts of this clone. The rearrangement uses TRBV7-9 and TRBJ2-7; 11 nucleotides match TRBD2. Germline V gene lookup returns CDR1 SEHNR and CDR2 FQNEAQ (reference sequence). V lost 2 bases to trimming and J lost 9 bases; unmatched junction nucleotides: 6. The CDR3 runs 14 residues. CDR3 nucleotides: TGTGCCAGCAGCTTACTAGCGGGAGGACCGGGGCAGTACTTC. It encodes CASSLLAGGPGQYF.

The J gene is TRBJ1-2, the V gene TRBV6-5, with 11 bases that match TRBD1. The CDR3 totals 14 residues. V shed 4 bases, J shed 4 bases, and the junction held 2 bases outside the gene matches. Germline CDR1 and CDR2: MNHEY and SVGAGI. The CDR3 DNA sequence: TGTGCCAGCAGTTTGGGACAGGGGGTCTATGGCTACACCTTC. Translating it yields CASSLGQGVYGYTF.

The rearrangement joins TRBV6-5 to TRBJ1-3; 7 nucleotides agree with TRBD1. J lost 0 bases, V lost 2 bases, and 4 bases had no gene match. Germline V gene sequence: CDR1 MNHEY, CDR2 SVGAGI. This CDR3 has 16 residues. CDR3 sequence: CASSYTGQFSGNTIYF. The CDR3 DNA is TGTGCCAGCAGTTACACGGGACAGTTCTCTGGAAACACCATATATTTT.

The V and J genes are TRBV14 and TRBJ1-3; D is undetermined. CDR3 length: 16 residues. V lost 4 bases to trimming and J lost 1 base, with 14 bases between them. Germline V gives CDR1 SGHDN, CDR2 FVKESK. CDR3 coding DNA: TGTGCCAGCAGCCCTTCAAGGAGGGCTTCTGGAAACACCATATATTTT. Protein sequence: CASSPSRRASGNTIYF.

This sequence joins TRBV9 and TRBJ1-1, with D tentatively TRBD1 (5 bases). Trimming left V 3 bases short and J 1 base short, with 13 bases between. This CDR3 spans 15 amino acids. The germline V gene encodes CDR1 SGDLS and CDR2 YYNGEE. The DNA for the CDR3 is TGTGCCAGCAGCGCCCAACCTCAGGGGAACACTGAAGCTTTCTTT. As protein: CASSAQPQGNTEAFF.

V is TRBV4-3 and J is TRBJ1-3; 7 positions agree with TRBD1. This CDR3 has 15 amino acids. V was pared by 3 bases and J by 0 bases, with 2 bases of the junction left unmatched. Germline V gives CDR1 LGHNA, CDR2 YSLEER. In nucleotides, the CDR3 is TGCGCCAGCAGCCATACAGGGGCCTCTGGAAACACCATATATTTT. Protein product: CASSHTGASGNTIYF.

The rearrangement joins TRBV11-3 to TRBJ2-7; 9 nucleotides agree with TRBD2. Germline loops: CDR1 SGHNT, CDR2 YENEEA. CDR3 length equals 13 residues. V was clipped by 3 bases and J by 6 bases; unmatched bases: 3. The CDR3 reads CASSLTSGLEQYF. The CDR3 DNA sequence: TGTGCCAGCAGCTTGACTAGCGGTCTCGAGCAGTACTTC.

This clone was observed a single time. The chain recombines TRBV2 with TRBJ1-4, with 9 bases matching TRBD1. This CDR3 is 15 amino acids long. Germline V gives CDR1 SNHLY, CDR2 FYNNEI. V lost 4 bases to trimming and J lost 7 bases; unmatched junction nucleotides: 7. As DNA, the CDR3 is TGTGCCAGCAGTGGGGGAGGGACAGGGATTGAAAAACTGTTTTTT. It codes for CASSGGGTGIEKLFF.

The J gene is TRBJ1-5, the V gene TRBV27; the D is unclear. This CDR3 has 13 amino acids. V shed 3 bases and J shed 4 bases, with 7 bases lying between them. Germline V gene lookup returns CDR1 MNHEY and CDR2 SMNVEV (reference sequence). The CDR3 here is CASSFSVNQPQHF. Written as DNA, the CDR3 is TGTGCCAGCAGTTTTTCCGTAAATCAGCCCCAGCATTTT.

The chain combines TRBV18 with TRBJ2-7; 11 bases are shared with TRBD1. With V trimmed by 5 bases and J by 3 bases, 6 bases remained unmatched. The CDR3 spans 15 residues. Germline-derived CDR1 and CDR2 are KGHSH and LQKENI. The CDR3 nucleotides are TGTGCCAGCTCAGGGACCGGGACAGGGGGCTACGAGCAGTACTTC. This encodes CASSGTGTGGYEQYF.

The chain links TRBV5-1 to TRBJ2-3; 7 bases line up with TRBD1. This CDR3 has 16 residues. Germline lookup yields CDR1 SGHRS and CDR2 YFSETQ. With 1 base clipped from V and 4 bases from J, the junction kept 9 bases outside the gene matches. The CDR3 nucleotides are TGCGCCAGCAGCTTGTTCGGCAGGGGGTCTTCAGATACGCAGTATTTT. Translated: CASSLFGRGSSDTQYF. The full variable domain, completed using reference TRBV5-1 and TRBJ2-3, is KAGVTQTPRYLIKTRGQQVTLSCSPISGHRSVSWYQQTPGQGLQFLFEYFSETQRNKGNFPGRFSGRQFSNSRSEMNVSTLELGDSALYLCASSLFGRGSSDTQYFGPGTRLTVL.

The chain employs TRBV9 and TRBJ2-1, with D uncertain. Germline lookup yields CDR1 SGDLS and CDR2 YYNGEE. Trimming removed 4 bases from V and 0 bases from J, with 11 bases in between. CDR3 size: 15 residues. The CDR3 is CASSPRQSSYNEQFF. In nucleotides, the CDR3 is TGTGCCAGCAGCCCCCGACAAAGCTCCTACAATGAGCAGTTCTTC.

This chain connects TRBV19 to TRBJ1-1; D is unclear. This CDR3 is built from 12 residues. Trimming took off 5 bases at V and 11 bases at J, with 15 bases between the two ends. Germline V CDR1 and CDR2: LNHDA, SQIVND (reference sequence). This CDR3 is CASSAPGRGAFF. The CDR3 bases are TGTGCCAGTAGTGCCCCAGGCCGCGGGGCTTTCTTT.

The rearrangement links TRBV28 to TRBJ1-5; 7 bases are shared with TRBD1. The germline gives CDR1 MDHEN, CDR2 SYDVKM. The CDR3 covers 16 residues. The ends lost 1 base at V and 4 bases at J; junction bases unmatched: 7. In DNA, the CDR3 is TGTGCCAGCAGTTTATTAGACAGGGACCTTAATCAGCCCCAGCATTTT. This encodes CASSLLDRDLNQPQHF.

The chain couples TRBV11-2 to TRBJ1-4, with D unresolved. CDR1 and CDR2 (germline): SGHAT, FQNNGV. The CDR3 runs to 14 residues. Trimming cost V 2 bases and J 7 bases, with 11 bases left between them. Here the CDR3 DNA reads TGTGCCAGCAGCTTACGGCAGGTTGGTGAAAAACTGTTTTTT. Its protein is CASSLRQVGEKLFF. The full variable domain, with the rest looked up from reference TRBV11-2 and TRBJ1-4, is EAGVAQSPRYKIIEKRQSVAFWCNPISGHATLYWYQQILGQGPKLLIQFQNNGVVDDSQLPKDRFSAERLKGVDSTLKIQPAKLEDSAVYLCASSLRQVGEKLFFGSGTQLSVL.

The genes are TRBV7-2 and TRBJ2-7, with no clear D. CDR1 is SGHTA and CDR2 is FQGNSA in the germline V gene. Trimming took off 2 bases at V and 3 bases at J, with 14 bases between the two ends. The CDR3 runs 15 residues. For the CDR3, the DNA is TGTGCCAGCAGCTTATCGTGGGCAGATAACTACGAGCAGTACTTC. This gives the protein CASSLSWADNYEQYF.